The clone carrying this TCR beta chain was seen only a few times. From germline, CDR1 is MNHEY and CDR2 SMNVEV (reference sequence). V shed 3 bases and J 0 bases; nucleotides not matched to a gene: 13. The CDR3 is 21 amino acids. The data were obtained in a study of regulatory T cells in long-lasting Graves disease. The sample's time point: newly diagnosed GD, antithyroid drugs for less than 3 months. Generation of the TCR library employed RNA extracted from PBMCs. Library construction for TCR beta used iRepertoire HTBI primers and Arm-PCR of CDR3 regions. TCRdb fed the multiplex PCR reads into MiXCR, producing one record per CDR3 protein. The sample records 440,000 or so distinct CDR3 sequences, around 14% being singletons. These data were likewise used in another study, on T cells in Graves' hyperthyroidism and ophthalmopathy.

The starting material was peripheral blood mononuclear cells (PBMCs), obtained at new diagnosis, from a patient treated with antithyroid drugs. The V and J genes are TRBV27 and TRBJ2-1; 14 nucleotides agree with TRBD2. The sequence was obtained from a woman aged 25 to 39 with Graves disease. CDR3 amino acids: CASSLGSPGLAGAGSYNEQFF. Here the CDR3 DNA reads TGTGCCAGCAGTTTGGGCTCACCGGGACTAGCGGGAGCGGGCTCCTACAATGAGCAGTTCTTC.